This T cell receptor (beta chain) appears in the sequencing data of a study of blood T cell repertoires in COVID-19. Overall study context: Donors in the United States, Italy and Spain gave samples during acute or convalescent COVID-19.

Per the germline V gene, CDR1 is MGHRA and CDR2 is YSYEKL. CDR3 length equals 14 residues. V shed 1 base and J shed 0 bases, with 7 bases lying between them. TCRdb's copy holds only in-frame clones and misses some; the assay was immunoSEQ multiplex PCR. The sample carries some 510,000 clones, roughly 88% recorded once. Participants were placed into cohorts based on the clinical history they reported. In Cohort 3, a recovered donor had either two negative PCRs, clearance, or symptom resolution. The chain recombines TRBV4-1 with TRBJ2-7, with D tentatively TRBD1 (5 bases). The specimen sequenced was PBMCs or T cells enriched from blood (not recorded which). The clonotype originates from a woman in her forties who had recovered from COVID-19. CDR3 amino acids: CASSQGDSSYEQYF. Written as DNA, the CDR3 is TGCGCCAGCAGCCAAGGCGACAGCTCCTACGAGCAGTACTTC.